Sequencing of this T cell receptor (beta chain) was carried out in a study of T cell responses to AZD1222 COVID-19 vaccine. TCRdb's copy holds only in-frame clones and misses some; the assay was immunoSEQ multiplex PCR. The sample lists some 110,000 clones; 85% were seen once. Of note for this clone: Its antigen remains unidentified.

This CDR3 is built from 9 residues. Germline values: CDR1 DFQATT, CDR2 SNEGSKA (reference sequence). Findings and caveats of the study: The span of vaccine-associated CD4 TCRs extended across spike, with dominance at 160-218 and 743-854.

The receptor comes from an adult who received the AZD1222 COVID-19 vaccine. The sequenced sample was peripheral blood, obtained 28 days after the second AZD1222 dose. V gene TRBV20-1 combines with J gene TRBJ1-2; D is ambiguous. The CDR3 sequence: CSAGGFSTF. CDR3 in DNA: TGCAGCGCCGGAGGGTTCTCCACCTTC.